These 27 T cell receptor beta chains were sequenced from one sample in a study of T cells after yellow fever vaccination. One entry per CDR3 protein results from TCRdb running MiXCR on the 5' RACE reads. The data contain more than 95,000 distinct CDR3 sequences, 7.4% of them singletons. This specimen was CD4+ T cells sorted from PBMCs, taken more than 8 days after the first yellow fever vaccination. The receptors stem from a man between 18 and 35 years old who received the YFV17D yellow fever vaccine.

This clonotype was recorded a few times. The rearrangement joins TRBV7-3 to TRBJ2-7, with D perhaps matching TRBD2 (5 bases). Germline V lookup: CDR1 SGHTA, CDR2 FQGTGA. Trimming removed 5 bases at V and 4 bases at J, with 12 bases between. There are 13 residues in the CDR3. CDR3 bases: TGTGCCAGCAGCCCCGGGGTCGGTTACGAGCAGTACTTC. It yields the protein CASSPGVGYEQYF.

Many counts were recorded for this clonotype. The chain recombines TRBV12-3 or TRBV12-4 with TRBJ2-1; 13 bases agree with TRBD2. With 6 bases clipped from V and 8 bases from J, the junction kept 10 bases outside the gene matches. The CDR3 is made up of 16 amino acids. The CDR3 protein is CASRPRLAGGFDEQFF. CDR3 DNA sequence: TGTGCCAGCAGGCCCCGACTAGCGGGGGGTTTCGATGAGCAGTTCTTC.

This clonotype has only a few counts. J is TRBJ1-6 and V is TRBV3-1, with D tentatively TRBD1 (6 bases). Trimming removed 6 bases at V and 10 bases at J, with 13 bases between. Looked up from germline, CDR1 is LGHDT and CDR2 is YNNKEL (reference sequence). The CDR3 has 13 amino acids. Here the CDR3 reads CASRGQTRSPLHF. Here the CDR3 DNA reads TGTGCCAGCAGGGGACAAACCCGGTCACCCCTCCACTTT.

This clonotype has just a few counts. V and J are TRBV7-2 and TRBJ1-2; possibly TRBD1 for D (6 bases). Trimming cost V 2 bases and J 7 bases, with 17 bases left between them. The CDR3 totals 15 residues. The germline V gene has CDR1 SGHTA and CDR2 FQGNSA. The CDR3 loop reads CASSLNTGSQGGYTF. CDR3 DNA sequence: TGTGCCAGCAGCTTAAATACAGGGTCCCAAGGTGGCTACACCTTC.

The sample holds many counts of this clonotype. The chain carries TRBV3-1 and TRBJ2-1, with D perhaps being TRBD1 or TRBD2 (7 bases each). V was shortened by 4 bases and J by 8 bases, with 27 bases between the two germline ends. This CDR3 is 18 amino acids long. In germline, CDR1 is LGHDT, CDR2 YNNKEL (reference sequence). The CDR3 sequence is CASSRRGGGGGTNDEQFF. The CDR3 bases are TGTGCCAGCAGCCGCAGGGGAGGGGGCGGGGGAACCAACGATGAGCAGTTCTTC.

CDR3 in DNA: TGTGCCAGCTCACCAACGGGGGGGCCGTTCTACGAGCAGTACTTC. Translation: CASSPTGGPFYEQYF. The V call is TRBV18, the J call TRBJ2-7; 8 bases are shared with TRBD2. V dropped 2 bases and J dropped 3; count of bases not matched to a gene: 6. CDR3 length equals 15 residues. The germline V gene encodes CDR1 KGHSH and CDR2 LQKENI.

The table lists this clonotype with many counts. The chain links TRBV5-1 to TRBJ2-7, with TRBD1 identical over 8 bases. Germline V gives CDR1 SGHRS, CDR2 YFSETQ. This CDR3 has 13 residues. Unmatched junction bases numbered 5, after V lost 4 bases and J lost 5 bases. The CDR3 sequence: CASSPGQGHEQYF. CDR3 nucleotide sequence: TGCGCCAGCAGCCCCGGACAGGGCCACGAGCAGTACTTC.

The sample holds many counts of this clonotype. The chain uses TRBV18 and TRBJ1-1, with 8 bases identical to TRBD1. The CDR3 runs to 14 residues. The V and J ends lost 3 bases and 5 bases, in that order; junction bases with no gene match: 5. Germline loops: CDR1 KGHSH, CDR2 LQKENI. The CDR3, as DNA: TGTGCCAGCTCACCTGGACAGGGTCGTACTGAAGCTTTCTTT. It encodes CASSPGQGRTEAFF.

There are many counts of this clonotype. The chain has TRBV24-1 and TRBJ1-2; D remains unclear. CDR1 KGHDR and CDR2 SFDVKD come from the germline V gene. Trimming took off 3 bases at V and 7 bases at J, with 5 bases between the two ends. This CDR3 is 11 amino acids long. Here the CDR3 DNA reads TGTGCCACCAGTGATGGCATTGGCTACACCTTC. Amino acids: CATSDGIGYTF.

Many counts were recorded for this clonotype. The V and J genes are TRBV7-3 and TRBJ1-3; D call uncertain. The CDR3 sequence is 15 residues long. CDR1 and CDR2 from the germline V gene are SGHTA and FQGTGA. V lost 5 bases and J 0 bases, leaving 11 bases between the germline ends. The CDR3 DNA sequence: TGTGCCAGCAGCGCGGCGGGCCCCTCTGGAAACACCATATATTTT. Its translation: CASSAAGPSGNTIYF.

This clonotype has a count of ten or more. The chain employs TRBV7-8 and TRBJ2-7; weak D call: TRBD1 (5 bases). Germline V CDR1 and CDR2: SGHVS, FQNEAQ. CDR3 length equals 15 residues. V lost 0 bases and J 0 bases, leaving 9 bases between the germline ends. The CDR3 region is CASSLARVGSYEQYF. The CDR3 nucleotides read TGTGCCAGCAGCTTAGCCAGGGTGGGCTCCTACGAGCAGTACTTC.

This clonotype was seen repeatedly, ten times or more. This chain's CDR3 is CASSPDTYNEQFF. The CDR3 DNA reads TGTGCCAGCAGCCCAGACACCTACAATGAGCAGTTCTTC. J is TRBJ2-1 and V is TRBV6-2 or TRBV6-3; no firm D call. Germline CDR1 is MNHEY and CDR2 is SVGEGT. The CDR3 covers 13 residues. Between the trimmed V and J ends, which lost 6 bases and 2 bases, there was a span of 8 bases.

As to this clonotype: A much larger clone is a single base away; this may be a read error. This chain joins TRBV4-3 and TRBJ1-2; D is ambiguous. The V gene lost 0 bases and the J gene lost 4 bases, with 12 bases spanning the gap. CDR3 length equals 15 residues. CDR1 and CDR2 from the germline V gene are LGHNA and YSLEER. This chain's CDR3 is CASSQDLWQIYGYTF. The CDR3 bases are TGCGCCAGCAGCCAAGATTTATGGCAGATCTATGGCTACACCTTC.

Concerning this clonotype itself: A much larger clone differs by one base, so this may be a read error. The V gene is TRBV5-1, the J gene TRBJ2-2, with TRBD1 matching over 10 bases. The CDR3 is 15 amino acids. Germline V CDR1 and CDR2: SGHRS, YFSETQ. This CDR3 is CASSEGQGNIGELFF. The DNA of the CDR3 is TGCGCCAGCAGCGAGGGACAGGGGAACATCGGGGAGCTGTTTTTT. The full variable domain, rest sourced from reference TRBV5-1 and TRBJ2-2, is KAGVTQTPRYLIKTRGQQVTLSCSPISGHRSVSWYQQTPGQGLQFLFEYFSETQRNKGNFPGRFSGRQFSNSRSEMNVSTLELGDSALYLCASSEGQGNIGELFFGEGSRLTVL.

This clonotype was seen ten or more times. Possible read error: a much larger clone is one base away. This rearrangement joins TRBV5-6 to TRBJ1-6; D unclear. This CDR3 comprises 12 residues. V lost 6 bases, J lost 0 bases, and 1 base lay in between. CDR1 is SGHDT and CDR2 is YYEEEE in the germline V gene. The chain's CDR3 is CASTSYNSPLHF. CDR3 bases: TGTGCCAGCACCTCCTATAATTCACCCCTCCACTTT. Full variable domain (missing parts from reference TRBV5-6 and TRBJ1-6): DAGVTQSPTHLIKTRGQQVTLRCSPKSGHDTVSWYQQALGQGPQFIFQYYEEEERQRGNFPDRFSGHQFPNYSSELNVNALLLGDSALYLCASTSYNSPLHFGNGTRLTVT.

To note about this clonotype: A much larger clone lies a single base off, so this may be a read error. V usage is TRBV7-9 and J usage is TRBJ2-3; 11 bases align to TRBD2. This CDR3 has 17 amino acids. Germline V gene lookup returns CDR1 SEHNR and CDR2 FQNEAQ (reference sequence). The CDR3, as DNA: TGTGCCAGCAGCTTTGGCTTGACTAGCGGGGACACAGATGCGCAGTATTTT. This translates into CASSFGLTSGDTDAQYF.

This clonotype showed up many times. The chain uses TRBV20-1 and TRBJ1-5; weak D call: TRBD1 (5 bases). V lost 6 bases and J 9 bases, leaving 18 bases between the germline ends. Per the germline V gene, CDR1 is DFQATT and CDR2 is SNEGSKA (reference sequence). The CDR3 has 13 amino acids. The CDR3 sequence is CSAHEGPGGPQHF. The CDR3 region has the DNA TGCAGTGCCCATGAGGGGCCCGGAGGGCCCCAGCATTTT.

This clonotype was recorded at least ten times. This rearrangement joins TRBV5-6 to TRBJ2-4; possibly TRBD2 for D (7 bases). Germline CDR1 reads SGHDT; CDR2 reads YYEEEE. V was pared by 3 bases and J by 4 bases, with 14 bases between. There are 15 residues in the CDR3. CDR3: CASSSKGGGKNIQYF. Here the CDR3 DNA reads TGTGCCAGCAGCTCCAAGGGAGGGGGAAAAAACATTCAGTACTTC.

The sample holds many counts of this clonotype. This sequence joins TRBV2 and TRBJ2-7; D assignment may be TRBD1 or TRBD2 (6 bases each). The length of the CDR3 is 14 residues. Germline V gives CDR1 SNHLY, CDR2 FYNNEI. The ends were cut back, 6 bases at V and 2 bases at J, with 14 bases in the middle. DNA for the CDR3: TGTGCCAGCAGGCCGGGGGCCTTGACCTACGAGCAGTACTTC. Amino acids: CASRPGALTYEQYF.

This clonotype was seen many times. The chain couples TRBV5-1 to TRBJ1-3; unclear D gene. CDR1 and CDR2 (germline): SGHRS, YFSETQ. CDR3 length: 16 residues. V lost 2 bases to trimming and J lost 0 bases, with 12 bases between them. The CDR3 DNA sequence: TGCGCCAGCAGCTTTGCACCGGACCCCTCTGGAAACACCATATATTTT. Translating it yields CASSFAPDPSGNTIYF.

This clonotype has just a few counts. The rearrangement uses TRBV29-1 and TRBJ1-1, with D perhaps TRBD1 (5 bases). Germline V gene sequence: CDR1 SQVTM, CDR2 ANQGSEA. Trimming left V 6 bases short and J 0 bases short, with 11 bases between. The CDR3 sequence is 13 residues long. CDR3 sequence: CSVVGRLNTEAFF. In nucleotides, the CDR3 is TGCAGCGTCGTGGGACGGTTGAACACTGAAGCTTTCTTT.

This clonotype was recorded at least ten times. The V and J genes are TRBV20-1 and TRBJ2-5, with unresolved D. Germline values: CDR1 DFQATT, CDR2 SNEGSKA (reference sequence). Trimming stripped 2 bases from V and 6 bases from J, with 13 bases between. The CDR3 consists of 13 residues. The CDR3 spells CSARLPGSQTQYF. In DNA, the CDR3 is TGCAGTGCTAGACTTCCCGGCAGTCAGACCCAGTACTTC.

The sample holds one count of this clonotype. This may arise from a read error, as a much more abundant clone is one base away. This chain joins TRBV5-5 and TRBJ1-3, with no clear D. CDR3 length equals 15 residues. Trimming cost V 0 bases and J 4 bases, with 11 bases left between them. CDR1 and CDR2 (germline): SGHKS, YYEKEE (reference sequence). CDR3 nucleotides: TGTGCCAGCAGCTTGGAACAGATCCACGGAAACACCATATATTTT. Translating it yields CASSLEQIHGNTIYF.

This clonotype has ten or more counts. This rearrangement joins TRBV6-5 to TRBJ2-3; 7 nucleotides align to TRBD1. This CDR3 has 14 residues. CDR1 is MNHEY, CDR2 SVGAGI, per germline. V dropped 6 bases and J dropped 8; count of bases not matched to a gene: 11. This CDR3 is CASSYDRAVATQYF. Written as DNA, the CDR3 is TGTGCCAGCAGCTATGACAGGGCGGTGGCTACGCAGTATTTT.

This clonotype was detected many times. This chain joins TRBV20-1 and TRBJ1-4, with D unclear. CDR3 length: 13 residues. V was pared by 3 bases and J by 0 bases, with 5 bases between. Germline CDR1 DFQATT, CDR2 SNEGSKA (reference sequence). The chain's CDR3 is CSASQPTNEKLFF. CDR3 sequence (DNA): TGCAGTGCTAGCCAACCAACTAATGAAAAACTGTTTTTT.

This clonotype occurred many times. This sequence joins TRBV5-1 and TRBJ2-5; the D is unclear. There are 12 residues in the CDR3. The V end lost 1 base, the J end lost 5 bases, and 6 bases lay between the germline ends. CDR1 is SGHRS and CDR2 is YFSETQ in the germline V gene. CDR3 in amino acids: CASSLSLETQYF. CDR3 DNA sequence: TGCGCCAGCAGCTTGTCTCTGGAGACCCAGTACTTC.

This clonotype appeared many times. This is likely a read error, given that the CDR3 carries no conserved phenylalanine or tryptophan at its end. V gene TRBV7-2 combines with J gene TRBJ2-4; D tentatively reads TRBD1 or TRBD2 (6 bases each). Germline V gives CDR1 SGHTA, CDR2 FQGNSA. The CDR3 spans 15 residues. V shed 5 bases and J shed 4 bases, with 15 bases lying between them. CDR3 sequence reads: CASSTGGQTKNIQYL. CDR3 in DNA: TGTGCCAGCAGCACTGGGGGGCAGACGAAAAACATTCAGTACCTC.